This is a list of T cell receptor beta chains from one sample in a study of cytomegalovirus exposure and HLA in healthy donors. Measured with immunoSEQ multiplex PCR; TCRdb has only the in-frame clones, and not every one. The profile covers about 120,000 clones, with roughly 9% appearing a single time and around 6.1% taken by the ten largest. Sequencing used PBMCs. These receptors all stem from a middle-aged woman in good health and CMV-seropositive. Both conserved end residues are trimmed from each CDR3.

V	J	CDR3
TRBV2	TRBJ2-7	ASSESRASYEQY
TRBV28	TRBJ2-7	ASSLIWAGLTYEQY
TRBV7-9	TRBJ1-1	ASSLAMGVGTEAF
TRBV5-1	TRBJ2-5	ASSRRGGAETQY
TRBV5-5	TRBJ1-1	ASSLGPGTEAF
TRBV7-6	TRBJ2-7	ASSPGAYEQY
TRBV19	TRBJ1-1	ASRLRGNTEAF
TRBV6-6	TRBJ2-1	ASRQRDNEQF
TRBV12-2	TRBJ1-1	ASRSSIGQGREPMNTEAF
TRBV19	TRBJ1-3	ASNLNRETAGNTIY
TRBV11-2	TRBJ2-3	ASSAPEPNTQY
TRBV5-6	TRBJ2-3	ASSLVTGGYTDTQY
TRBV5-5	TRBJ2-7	ASSLGASIYEQY
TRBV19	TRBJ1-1	ASSSPGTGLNTEAF
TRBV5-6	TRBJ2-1	ASSLSSGVYNEQF
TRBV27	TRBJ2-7	ASSPKPAWTGITYEQY
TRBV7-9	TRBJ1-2	ASSLADRPNYGYT
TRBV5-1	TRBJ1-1	ASSWGQGNTEAF
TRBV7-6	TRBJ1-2	ASSSLVAGFYGYT
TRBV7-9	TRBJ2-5	ASSPSILRGDYQETQY
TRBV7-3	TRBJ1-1	ASSRWGDTEAF
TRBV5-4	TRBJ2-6	ASSLRGSGANVLT
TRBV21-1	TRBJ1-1	ASSKDAGLRDTEAF
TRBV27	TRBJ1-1	ASSSDRANTEAF
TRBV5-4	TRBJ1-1	ASSDRDRDTEAF
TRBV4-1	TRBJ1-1	ASSHRETATEAF
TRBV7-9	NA	ASSLLLQGYEQY
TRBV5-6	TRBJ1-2	ASSRVPGQGFGYT
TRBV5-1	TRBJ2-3	ASSLEAASGTDTQY
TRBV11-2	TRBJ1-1	ASSLHPMNTEAF
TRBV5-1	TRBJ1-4	ASSWSRDTVNEKLF
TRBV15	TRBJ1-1	ATSSDRGPYTEAF
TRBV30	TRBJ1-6	AWSLLTGAAYNSPLH
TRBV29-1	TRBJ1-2	SVEGNSYGYT
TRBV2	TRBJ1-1	ASTLAQIEAF
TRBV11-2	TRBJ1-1	ASLREIASDTEAF
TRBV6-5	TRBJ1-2	ASSAGQGGYT
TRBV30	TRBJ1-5	AGTQGDGSPQH
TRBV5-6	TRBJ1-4	ASSIYRADNEKLF
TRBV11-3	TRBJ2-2	ASTQTGGSTGELF
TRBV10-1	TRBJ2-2	ASSPGGRIYAGELF
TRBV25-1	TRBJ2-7	ASSAAGYEQY
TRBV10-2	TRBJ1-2	AVDRGFYGYT
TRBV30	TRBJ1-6	AWTRGGDSPLH
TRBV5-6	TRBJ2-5	ASSLAGALGETQY
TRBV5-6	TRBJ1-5	ASSSGRRSNQPQH
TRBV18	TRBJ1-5	ASSPAGQGGVQPQH
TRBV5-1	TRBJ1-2	ASGGQGADGYT
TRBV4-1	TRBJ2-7	ASSQETGGRRMVQY
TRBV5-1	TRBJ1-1	ASTFQGASEAF
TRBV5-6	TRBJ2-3	ASSLNIASTDTQY
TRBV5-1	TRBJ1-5	ASSLTTGNQPQH
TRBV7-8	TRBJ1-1	ASSLDRGRDTEAF